This T cell receptor beta chain originates from a study of human T cells and chemical hapten exposure. About the research overall: Sensitizing treatment utilized 2% DPC over an approximately 2 cm by approximately 2 cm portion of upper inner arm skin.

CDR3 length equals 17 residues. Trimming left V 0 bases short and J 0 bases short, with 14 bases between. CDR1 MNHEY and CDR2 SVGAGI come from the germline V gene. The time point is: patch test 3, about 24 weeks after DPC sensitization. Indicated treatment: therapeutic diphenylcyclopropenone sensitization with weekly scalp DPC. Total RNA was isolated from whole blood that had not been fractionated. MiXCR was run by TCRdb on the RACE reads, yielding one entry per CDR3 protein. The sample lists 38,000 or so distinct CDR3 sequences, over 7.5% occurring once. This clonotype was recorded at least ten times.

The chain joins TRBV6-5 to TRBJ1-2, with D maybe TRBD1 (5 bases). This TCR derives from a man aged 50-59 years with alopecia areata. Some clones in this sample may be carry-over from other donors' samples. The material sequenced was whole blood, taken in connection with sensitization to the hapten diphenylcyclopropenone (DPC). CDR3 in amino acids: CASSYSRSTVANYGYTF. The CDR3 nucleotides read TGTGCCAGCAGTTACTCGCGTTCGACAGTAGCTAACTATGGCTACACCTTC.